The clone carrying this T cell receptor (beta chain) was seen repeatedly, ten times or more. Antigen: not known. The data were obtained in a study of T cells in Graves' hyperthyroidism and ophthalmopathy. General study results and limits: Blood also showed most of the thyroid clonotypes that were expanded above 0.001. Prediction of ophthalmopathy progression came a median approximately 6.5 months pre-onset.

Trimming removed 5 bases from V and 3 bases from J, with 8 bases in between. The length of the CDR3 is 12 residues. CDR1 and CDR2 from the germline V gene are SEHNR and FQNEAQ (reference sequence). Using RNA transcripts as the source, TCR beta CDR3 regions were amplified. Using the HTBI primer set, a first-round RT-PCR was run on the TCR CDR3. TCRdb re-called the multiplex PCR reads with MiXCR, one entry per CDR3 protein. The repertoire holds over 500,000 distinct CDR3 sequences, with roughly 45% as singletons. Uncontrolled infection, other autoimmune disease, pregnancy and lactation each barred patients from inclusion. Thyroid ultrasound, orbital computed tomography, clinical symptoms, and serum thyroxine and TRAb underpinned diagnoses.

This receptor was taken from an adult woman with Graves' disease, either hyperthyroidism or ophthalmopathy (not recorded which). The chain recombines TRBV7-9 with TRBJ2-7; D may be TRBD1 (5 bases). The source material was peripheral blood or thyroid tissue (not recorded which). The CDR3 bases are TGTGCCAGCAGCCCGACAGTCTACGAGCAGTACTTC. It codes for CASSPTVYEQYF.